What follows are 8 T cell receptor beta chains derived from one specimen sequenced in a study of cytomegalovirus exposure and HLA in healthy donors. With 60 Vbeta and 13 Jbeta primers, the PCR was carried out. The method was immunoSEQ multiplex PCR; TCRdb's version includes in-frame clones alone and lacks a portion of them. This sample has 140,000 or so clones, with 80% to 85% found just once. The sequenced sample was PBMCs. These TCRs come from a boy aged 2 to 10 in good health and CMV-seronegative.

The rearrangement uses TRBV27 and TRBJ2-2, with TRBD2 identical over 14 bases. Germline V CDR1 and CDR2: MNHEY, SMNVEV (reference sequence). This CDR3 has 18 residues. J was trimmed by 2 bases and V by 5 bases; bases with no gene match: 7. The DNA for the CDR3 is TGTGCCAGCAGTCGACGGACTAGCGGGAGGCTTAACACCGGGGAGCTGTTTTTT. It is translated as CASSRRTSGRLNTGELFF.

The J gene is TRBJ1-6, the V gene TRBV9; D unresolved. Per the germline V gene, CDR1 is SGDLS and CDR2 is YYNGEE. The CDR3 is 14 amino acids. V lost 5 bases and J lost 14, with 20 bases in between. This chain's CDR3 is CASRVTGSSTTLHF. Written as DNA, the CDR3 is TGTGCCAGCAGGGTCACCGGATCGTCGACTACCCTCCACTTT.

The chain is built from TRBV7-9 and TRBJ1-1; D unclear. This CDR3 is built from 12 residues. Per germline, CDR1 SEHNR and CDR2 FQNEAQ (reference sequence). Trimming took off 7 bases at V and 3 bases at J, with 9 bases between the two ends. As DNA, the CDR3 is TGTGCCAGCACCGGGGAAGACACTGAAGCTTTCTTT. It is translated as CASTGEDTEAFF.

Only a few counts were recorded for this clone. This chain joins TRBV27 and TRBJ1-1, with 7 bases lining up with TRBD1. Germline values: CDR1 MNHEY, CDR2 SMNVEV (reference sequence). The CDR3 spans 12 residues. Trimming cost V 4 bases and J 8 bases; bases outside gene matches: 4. This chain's CDR3 is CASSSGTDEAFF. The CDR3 DNA follows: TGTGCCAGCAGTTCAGGGACAGACGAAGCTTTCTTT.

J is TRBJ2-5 and V is TRBV5-1, with D possibly matching TRBD1 (5 bases). Trimming cost V 4 bases and J 4 bases, with 11 bases left between them. CDR1 SGHRS and CDR2 YFSETQ come from the germline V gene. The CDR3 runs to 13 residues. Here the CDR3 DNA reads TGCGCCAGCAGCATTGGACAATTAGAGACCCAGTACTTC. Protein product: CASSIGQLETQYF.

The CDR3 nucleotides are TGTGCCAGCAGCTTATGGGTTGCGGGTGGGGGGAATGAGCAGTTCTTC. Protein: CASSLWVAGGGNEQFF. The V gene is TRBV7-7, the J gene TRBJ2-1, with a tentative D call TRBD2 (6 bases). The germline V and J ends were trimmed by 2 bases and 7 bases, with 18 bases remaining between them. Germline values: CDR1 SSHAT, CDR2 FNYEAQ (reference sequence). The CDR3 spans 16 residues.

The chain is built from TRBV6-5 and TRBJ2-5; a possible D gene is TRBD2 (6 bases). This CDR3 comprises 14 residues. V was pared by 2 bases and J by 7 bases, with 14 bases between. Germline assignment: CDR1 MNHEY and CDR2 SVGAGI. CDR3 sequence reads: CASSYTGLLGTQYF. The CDR3 nucleotides read TGTGCCAGCAGTTACACGGGACTGCTAGGGACCCAGTACTTC.

The V call is TRBV7-3, the J call TRBJ1-2; 8 bases fit TRBD1. This CDR3 spans 14 amino acids. Germline CDR1 is SGHTA and CDR2 is FQGTGA. Trimming cost V 5 bases and J 2 bases; bases outside gene matches: 4. The CDR3 is CASSPWTGNYGYTF. The CDR3 region has the DNA TGTGCCAGCAGCCCGTGGACAGGGAACTATGGCTACACCTTC.